These 23 T cell receptor beta chains originate from one sample sequenced in a study of T cell responses to AZD1222 COVID-19 vaccine. Sequenced by immunoSEQ multiplex PCR; TCRdb stores in-frame clones only, minus some. In the table there are 65,000 to 80,000 clones, around 90% of which are singletons. Sequencing used peripheral blood, obtained on day 0 of MenACWY control vaccination. The receptors here all came from an adult in good health.

The V gene is TRBV11-3, the J gene TRBJ2-3; no clear D gene. The CDR3 sequence is 13 residues long. The V and J ends lost 1 base and 2 bases respectively, with 4 bases between them. Per the germline V gene, CDR1 is SGHNT and CDR2 is YENEEA. The chain's CDR3 is CASSLGFTDTQYF. The CDR3 DNA reads TGTGCCAGCAGCTTAGGCTTCACAGATACGCAGTATTTT.

This chain uses TRBV18 with TRBJ2-3; tentatively, D is TRBD2 (6 bases). Deletions cut 8 bases from V and 3 bases from J, with 15 bases between. Germline loops: CDR1 KGHSH, CDR2 LQKENI. This CDR3 spans 14 amino acids. CDR3 residues: CASKSGQGTDTQYF. As DNA, the CDR3 is TGTGCCAGCAAAAGCGGGCAGGGTACAGATACGCAGTATTTT.

The chain joins TRBV5-1 to TRBJ1-2; TRBD1 matches at 8 bases. Germline assignment: CDR1 SGHRS and CDR2 YFSETQ. The ends lost 5 bases at V and 4 bases at J; junction bases unmatched: 7. CDR3 size: 14 residues. The CDR3 DNA is TGCGCCAGCAGAGAGACAGGGGCCCCCTATGGCTACACCTTC. Protein product: CASRETGAPYGYTF.

The rearrangement uses TRBV7-9 and TRBJ2-2; D is tentatively TRBD1 or TRBD2 (5 bases each). Germline CDR1 SEHNR, CDR2 FQNEAQ (reference sequence). The V gene lost 2 bases and the J gene lost 6 bases, with 13 bases spanning the gap. This CDR3 is built from 15 residues. CDR3 sequence: CASSLSSGAPGELFF. CDR3 in DNA: TGTGCCAGCAGCTTATCCTCCGGGGCGCCCGGGGAGCTGTTTTTT.

This chain connects TRBV7-6 to TRBJ2-2, with a weak D call TRBD1 (6 bases). The V end lost 1 base, the J end lost 4 bases, and 16 bases lay between the germline ends. The CDR3 totals 17 residues. In germline, CDR1 is SGHVS, CDR2 FNYEAQ. In DNA, the CDR3 is TGTGCCAGCAGCTTAGGAGGGGCGTCGGACAGCACCGGGGAGCTGTTTTTT. Translated: CASSLGGASDSTGELFF.

This clone was counted once. The V call is TRBV7-2, the J call TRBJ2-3, with a possible D match to TRBD2 (5 bases). V lost 3 bases to trimming and J lost 0 bases, with 7 bases between them. The CDR3 length is 14 residues. Germline V gene lookup returns CDR1 SGHTA and CDR2 FQGNSA. The DNA for the CDR3 is TGTGCCAGCAGCTTTCGGGGTAGCACAGATACGCAGTATTTT. Translation gives CASSFRGSTDTQYF.

This clone was counted a single time. The chain joins TRBV9 to TRBJ1-1; D perhaps matches TRBD1 (6 bases). The CDR3 sequence is 14 residues long. The V end lost 6 bases, the J end lost 1 base, and 13 bases lay between the germline ends. The germline V gene has CDR1 SGDLS and CDR2 YYNGEE. CDR3 nucleotide sequence: TGTGCCAGCACCAGGGGCGGTAAGAACACTGAAGCTTTCTTT. Amino acid sequence: CASTRGGKNTEAFF.

The J gene is TRBJ2-2, the V gene TRBV19; no clear D. Germline loops: CDR1 LNHDA, CDR2 SQIVND (reference sequence). Trimming left V 4 bases short and J 4 bases short, with 13 bases between. CDR3 length: 15 residues. The CDR3 spells CASSRYQSGTGELFF. The DNA for the CDR3 is TGTGCCAGTAGTAGGTACCAATCGGGCACCGGGGAGCTGTTTTTT.

The chain employs TRBV7-2 and TRBJ2-5; D is unresolved. V was trimmed by 7 bases and J by 0 bases, leaving 12 bases between them. The CDR3 loop spans 14 amino acids. Germline V gene sequence: CDR1 SGHTA, CDR2 FQGNSA. The CDR3 bases are TGTGCCAGCACCCCCGCCCCGGACCAAGAGACCCAGTACTTC. It translates to CASTPAPDQETQYF.

This clone was counted a single time. The chain is built from TRBV29-1 and TRBJ2-5, with no clear D. Trimming stripped 4 bases from V and 5 bases from J, with 11 bases between. Germline-derived CDR1 and CDR2 are SQVTM and ANQGSEA. The CDR3 consists of 12 residues. The CDR3 protein is CSVAMPGETQYF. In DNA form, the CDR3 reads TGCAGCGTTGCCATGCCCGGGGAGACCCAGTACTTC.

Notes on this clone: At one end, the junction sequence differs from germline, possibly due to a read error. The J gene is TRBJ2-3, the V gene TRBV7-3, with 7 bases matching TRBD2. CDR3 size: 14 residues. Germline CDR1 and CDR2: SGHTA and FQGTGA. The CDR3 bases are TGTGCCAGCAGCCTAACTAGCGGCACAGATACGCAGTATTTT. Translation: CASSLTSGTDTQYF.

The rearrangement links TRBV6-6 to TRBJ2-7; a weak D match, TRBD2 (6 bases). V dropped 1 base and J dropped 0 bases, with 7 bases sitting between them. The germline V gene has CDR1 MNHNY and CDR2 SVGAGI (reference sequence). The CDR3 is 14 residues long. CDR3 nucleotides: TGTGCCAGCAGTTACTTAGCGGACTCCTACGAGCAGTACTTC. It translates to CASSYLADSYEQYF.

This chain joins TRBV19 and TRBJ2-7; D remains ambiguous. Trimming removed 5 bases at V and 0 bases at J, with 8 bases between. The germline gives CDR1 LNHDA, CDR2 SQIVND (reference sequence). CDR3 length: 13 residues. The CDR3 sequence: CASSPPSSYEQYF. CDR3 DNA sequence: TGTGCCAGTAGTCCGCCTAGCTCCTACGAGCAGTACTTC.

The J gene is TRBJ1-2, the V gene TRBV11-2; 7 nucleotides match TRBD1. V trimming: 1 base; J trimming: 7 bases; junction bases outside the gene matches: 6. This CDR3 has 14 amino acids. The germline CDR1 and CDR2 sequences are SGHAT and FQNNGV. CDR3 residues: CASSLGPAGGGYTF. As DNA, the CDR3 is TGTGCCAGCAGCTTAGGCCCCGCAGGGGGTGGCTACACCTTC.

V is TRBV21-1 and J is TRBJ2-1; the D call TRBD2 from the table was never checked on the DNA. TRBV21-1 is a listed pseudogene. The CDR3 has 17 amino acids. CDR3: CASSKRVSGGDRDEQFF. For the CDR3, the DNA is TGTGCCAGCAGCAAACGGGTTAGCGGGGGGGACCGCGATGAGCAGTTCTTC.

The chain employs TRBV12-5 and TRBJ2-5; perhaps D is TRBD1 or TRBD2 (5 bases each). CDR1 LGHNT and CDR2 FRNRAP come from the germline V gene. The CDR3 consists of 17 residues. The V and J ends lost 7 bases and 3 bases respectively, with 24 bases between them. The CDR3 spells CASASQPGPDLKETQYF. The CDR3 DNA follows: TGTGCTAGTGCCTCCCAACCGGGACCCGACCTAAAAGAGACCCAGTACTTC.

This chain links TRBV18 with TRBJ2-7; 14 bases are a match to TRBD2. Trimming cost V 2 bases and J 7 bases; bases outside gene matches: 13. This CDR3 spans 18 amino acids. The germline gives CDR1 KGHSH, CDR2 LQKENI. The DNA for the CDR3 is TGTGCCAGCTCACCAGGGACTAGCGGGAGTTCGGTTCCGAGGGAGCAGTACTTC. Translating gives CASSPGTSGSSVPREQYF.

The J gene is TRBJ2-7, the V gene TRBV19; 11 bases align to TRBD2. Germline assignment: CDR1 LNHDA and CDR2 SQIVND (reference sequence). The V and J ends lost 4 bases and 3 bases, in that order; junction bases with no gene match: 2. The CDR3 sequence is 14 residues long. CDR3 DNA sequence: TGTGCCAGTAGTACGGGACTAGCGGACTACGAGCAGTACTTC. It translates to CASSTGLADYEQYF.

V usage is TRBV19 and J usage is TRBJ1-5; D is uncertain. Germline CDR1 and CDR2: LNHDA and SQIVND (reference sequence). The CDR3 has 13 amino acids. Trimming cost V 7 bases and J 5 bases, with 12 bases left between them. The CDR3, as DNA: TGTGCCAGTAAGGTTCCCGGCGATCAGCCCCAGCATTTT. Translated: CASKVPGDQPQHF.

The V and J genes are TRBV15 and TRBJ2-1; 8 bases map to TRBD1. After removal of 1 base from V and 5 bases from J, the junction contained 4 bases not matched to a gene. CDR1 is LNHNV and CDR2 is YYDKDF in the germline V gene (reference sequence). The CDR3 runs 15 residues. CDR3 in amino acids: CATSRGTGSHNEQFF. Here the CDR3 DNA reads TGTGCCACCAGCAGAGGGACAGGGTCCCACAATGAGCAGTTCTTC. The complete variable domain, with remaining parts taken from reference TRBV15 and TRBJ2-1, reads DAMVIQNPRYQVTQFGKPVTLSCSQTLNHNVMYWYQQKSSQAPKLLFHYYDKDFNNEADTPDNFQSRRPNTSFCFLDIRSPGLGDTAMYLCATSRGTGSHNEQFFGPGTRLTVL.

The gene calls are TRBV27 and TRBJ2-3, with D possibly being TRBD2 (6 bases). V lost 7 bases to trimming and J lost 6 bases, with 14 bases between them. Looked up from germline, CDR1 is MNHEY and CDR2 is SMNVEV (reference sequence). There are 13 residues in the CDR3. In DNA, the CDR3 is TGTGCCAGCATTGACGGTGGGGGGGATACGCAGTATTTT. Encoded protein: CASIDGGGDTQYF.

This clone was picked up one time. The genes are TRBV2 and TRBJ2-3; D might be TRBD2 (5 bases). This CDR3 spans 13 amino acids. The germline gives CDR1 SNHLY, CDR2 FYNNEI. V was shortened by 6 bases and J by 6 bases, with 13 bases between the two germline ends. CDR3 sequence reads: CASSGNGGDTQYF. The DNA for the CDR3 is TGTGCCAGCAGCGGGAATGGTGGGGATACGCAGTATTTT.

The rearrangement uses TRBV5-1 and TRBJ2-3; a weak D match, TRBD2 (6 bases). Trimming removed 4 bases at V and 2 bases at J, with 11 bases between. From germline, CDR1 is SGHRS and CDR2 YFSETQ. The CDR3 consists of 14 residues. This CDR3 reads CASSPGVPTDTQYF. In DNA, the CDR3 is TGCGCCAGCAGCCCGGGAGTTCCCACAGATACGCAGTATTTT.